A single sample gave rise to the 26 T cell receptor beta chains below, sequenced in a study of CD8 T cells in Susac syndrome. The RNA input was about 0.45 to 1 ug, and it was reverse transcribed with random hexamers. TCRdb re-analysed the immunoSEQ multiplex PCR reads in MiXCR, keeping a single row per CDR3 protein. Of 150,000 to 200,000 distinct CDR3 sequences listed, roughly 94% are singletons. Sequencing input: CD4+ T cells from PBMCs. The receptors originated from a human donor in good health.

This CDR3 reads CASSQTQGGVNYGYTF. The CDR3, as DNA: TGCGCCAGCAGCCAAACACAGGGAGGGGTTAACTATGGCTACACCTTC. The V and J genes are TRBV4-3 and TRBJ1-2; D possibly corresponds to TRBD1 (6 bases). The germline CDR1 and CDR2 sequences are LGHNA and YSLEER. The CDR3 is 16 amino acids. V was cut by 2 bases and J by 1 base, with 14 bases left in between.

The chain has TRBV7-6 and TRBJ2-1, with 10 bases identical to TRBD2. This CDR3 is 16 amino acids long. The germline V gene encodes CDR1 SGHVS and CDR2 FNYEAQ. The ends lost 5 bases at V and 3 bases at J; junction bases unmatched: 7. The CDR3 sequence: CASSPTRTSGYNEQFF. CDR3 nucleotides: TGTGCCAGCAGCCCAACCCGGACTAGCGGCTACAATGAGCAGTTCTTC. The full variable domain, rest sourced from reference TRBV7-6 and TRBJ2-1, is GAGVSQSPRYKVTKRGQDVALRCDPISGHVSLYWYRQALGQGPEFLTYFNYEAQQDKSGLPNDRFSAERPEGSISTLTIQRTEQRDSAMYRCASSPTRTSGYNEQFFGPGTRLTVL.

This chain links TRBV5-1 with TRBJ1-1, with D tentatively TRBD1 (5 bases). V lost 4 bases and J 10 bases, leaving 26 bases between the germline ends. This CDR3 region has 16 residues. Germline assignment: CDR1 SGHRS and CDR2 YFSETQ. The CDR3 DNA reads as TGCGCCAGCAGCCCCGTGTCCGGTGTGGGGCCAAGCTCAGCTTTCTTT. Residues: CASSPVSGVGPSSAFF.

The CDR3 DNA follows: TGTGCCGGCCAGGGACAGAGGAACACCGGGGAGCTGTTTTTT. Amino acid sequence: CAGQGQRNTGELFF. The chain couples TRBV28 to TRBJ2-2, with 7 positions matching TRBD1. Per the germline V gene, CDR1 is MDHEN and CDR2 is SYDVKM. V was pared by 11 bases and J by 1 base, with 7 bases of the junction left unmatched. The CDR3 spans 14 residues.

The chain employs TRBV19 and TRBJ1-2, with D possibly TRBD1 on 5 matching bases. The CDR3 has 14 residues. In germline, CDR1 is LNHDA, CDR2 SQIVND (reference sequence). Trimming cost V 6 bases and J 2 bases, with 13 bases left between them. The CDR3 here is CASRDGQGNYGYTF. CDR3 in DNA: TGTGCCAGTAGAGATGGACAAGGAAACTATGGCTACACCTTC.

The V gene is TRBV4-3, the J gene TRBJ1-2; D uncertain. V was cut by 0 bases and J by 8 bases, with 10 bases left in between. There are 13 residues in the CDR3. Germline-derived CDR1 and CDR2 are LGHNA and YSLEER. The CDR3 coding sequence is TGCGCCAGCAGCCAAGATCCGGCGGGGGGCTACACCTTC. Translated, it gives CASSQDPAGGYTF.

The rearrangement joins TRBV7-9 to TRBJ1-1, with 7 bases that match TRBD1. V shed 5 bases and J 6 bases; nucleotides not matched to a gene: 3. The CDR3 runs to 12 residues. Germline lookup yields CDR1 SEHNR and CDR2 FQNEAQ (reference sequence). The CDR3 region has the DNA TGTGCCAGCAGCAGGGACAGCGCTGAAGCTTTCTTT. Translating gives CASSRDSAEAFF. The full variable domain, completed using reference TRBV7-9 and TRBJ1-1, is DTGVSQNPRHKITKRGQNVTFRCDPISEHNRLYWYRQTLGQGPEFLTYFQNEAQLEKSRLLSDRFSAERPKGSFSTLEIQRTEQGDSAMYLCASSRDSAEAFFGQGTRLTVV.

The chain couples TRBV28 to TRBJ1-5, with 8 bases fitting TRBD1. The CDR3 is 15 residues long. J lost 5 bases, V lost 5 bases, and 8 bases had no gene match. Germline CDR1 reads MDHEN; CDR2 reads SYDVKM. Here the CDR3 reads CASSHRQGRHQPQHF. The CDR3 DNA reads as TGTGCCAGCAGTCACAGACAGGGGCGGCATCAGCCCCAGCATTTT.

This sequence joins TRBV20-1 and TRBJ1-1; TRBD1 matches at 9 bases. CDR1 and CDR2 from the germline V gene are DFQATT and SNEGSKA (reference sequence). V was pared by 5 bases and J by 5 bases, with 6 bases of the junction left unmatched. The CDR3 spans 13 residues. The CDR3 DNA reads as TGCAGTGCTGACGGACAGGGGAGGACTGAAGCTTTCTTT. This sequence encodes CSADGQGRTEAFF.

For the CDR3, the DNA is TGTGCCAGCAGCAAGGGACAGGGGAAAGAGACCCAGTACTTC. Its translation: CASSKGQGKETQYF. J is TRBJ2-5 and V is TRBV7-3; 10 positions match TRBD1. There are 14 residues in the CDR3. Looked up from germline, CDR1 is SGHTA and CDR2 is FQGTGA. After removal of 5 bases from V and 3 bases from J, the junction contained 3 bases not matched to a gene.

The chain uses TRBV28 and TRBJ1-1, with a tentative D call TRBD1 (5 bases). The germline V and J ends were trimmed by 4 bases and 5 bases, with 11 bases remaining between them. From germline, CDR1 is MDHEN and CDR2 SYDVKM. The CDR3 is made up of 13 amino acids. CDR3 in DNA: TGTGCCAGCAGTTCCGGAGGACAAACTGAAGCTTTCTTT. Translation gives CASSSGGQTEAFF.

The rearrangement joins TRBV14 to TRBJ1-1; no definite D call. The CDR3 is 16 residues long. Germline V CDR1 and CDR2: SGHDN, FVKESK. Trimming stripped 2 bases from V and 0 bases from J, with 13 bases between. CDR3 sequence reads: CASSQYGGSVNTEAFF. The CDR3 DNA is TGTGCCAGCAGCCAATATGGCGGTTCGGTGAACACTGAAGCTTTCTTT. Full variable domain (missing parts from reference TRBV14 and TRBJ1-1): EAGVTQFPSHSVIEKGQTVTLRCDPISGHDNLYWYRRVMGKEIKFLLHFVKESKQDESGMPNNRFLAERTGGTYSTLKVQPAELEDSGVYFCASSQYGGSVNTEAFFGQGTRLTVV.

The chain has TRBV6-6 and TRBJ2-7; TRBD1 agrees at 9 bases. This CDR3 contains 16 residues. J was trimmed by 6 bases and V by 5 bases; bases with no gene match: 14. Germline lookup yields CDR1 MNHNY and CDR2 SVGAGI (reference sequence). CDR3 in DNA: TGTGCCAGCAGTCACACCCCTGGGACAGGGTTGAGCGAGCAGTACTTC. The encoded protein is CASSHTPGTGLSEQYF.

This clonotype was recorded once. The chain uses TRBV4-3 and TRBJ1-2; tentatively, D is TRBD1 (6 bases). The germline V and J ends were trimmed by 8 bases and 4 bases, with 20 bases remaining between them. CDR3 length: 15 residues. Germline CDR1 LGHNA, CDR2 YSLEER. Written as DNA, the CDR3 is TGCGCCAGCCGCCGGGACACCACCTCCCTCTATGGCTACACCTTC. Its translation: CASRRDTTSLYGYTF.

CDR3 in amino acids: CASSPRTSGDTEAFF. CDR3 sequence (DNA): TGTGCCAGCAGTCCTCGGACCTCCGGGGACACTGAAGCTTTCTTT. The chain combines TRBV12-3 or TRBV12-4 with TRBJ1-1, with D hard to call. The CDR3 has 15 amino acids. The V and J ends lost 5 bases and 3 bases respectively, with 16 bases between them.

The V and J genes are TRBV28 and TRBJ2-3; the D is unclear. The CDR3 is 17 residues long. Germline CDR1 MDHEN, CDR2 SYDVKM. V lost 3 bases and J 1 base, leaving 17 bases between the germline ends. The CDR3 coding sequence is TGTGCCAGCAGTTTCGATATAAAGGCCCGGCGCACAGATACGCAGTATTTT. Encoded protein: CASSFDIKARRTDTQYF.

V gene TRBV18 combines with J gene TRBJ1-3, with 8 bases matching TRBD1. From germline, CDR1 is KGHSH and CDR2 LQKENI. J was trimmed by 3 bases and V by 2 bases; bases with no gene match: 3. This CDR3 region has 15 residues. CDR3 sequence reads: CASSPGQGGGNTIYF. The CDR3 nucleotides read TGTGCCAGCTCACCAGGACAGGGCGGTGGAAACACCATATATTTT.

The V gene is TRBV6-5, the J gene TRBJ2-5; TRBD1 might be the D (5 bases). V was shortened by 6 bases and J by 4 bases, with 12 bases between the two germline ends. Germline CDR1 is MNHEY and CDR2 is SVGAGI. The CDR3 has 13 amino acids. CDR3 amino acids: CASSRRVSETQYF. The DNA of the CDR3 is TGTGCCAGCAGCCGCAGGGTTTCAGAGACCCAGTACTTC.

CDR3 bases: TGTGCCAGCAGGTCTAGCGGGCCTTACAATGAGCAGTTCTTC. Translated, it gives CASRSSGPYNEQFF. The V gene is TRBV13, the J gene TRBJ2-1, with 8 bases matching TRBD2. Germline V gives CDR1 PRHDT, CDR2 FYEKMQ (reference sequence). The CDR3 is made up of 14 amino acids. V was clipped by 6 bases and J by 4 bases; unmatched bases: 5.

The rearrangement links TRBV5-1 to TRBJ1-5, with D maybe TRBD1 (5 bases). The CDR3 extends over 15 amino acids. Germline V gene data show CDR1 as SGHRS and CDR2 as YFSETQ. The V gene lost 4 bases and the J gene lost 3 bases, with 14 bases spanning the gap. CDR3: CASSPGGGFNQPQHF. As DNA, the CDR3 is TGCGCCAGCAGCCCCGGTGGGGGTTTCAATCAGCCCCAGCATTTT.

This chain uses TRBV27 with TRBJ2-7; D is ambiguous. This CDR3 has 11 amino acids. V lost 4 bases, J lost 7 bases, and 8 bases lay in between. CDR1 and CDR2 from the germline V gene are MNHEY and SMNVEV (reference sequence). The DNA for the CDR3 is TGTGCCAGCAGTTCTTTCGGGGAGCAGTACTTC. Its protein is CASSSFGEQYF.

The CDR3 reads CASSLAWEFEAFF. For the CDR3, the DNA is TGTGCCAGCAGCTTGGCATGGGAGTTTGAAGCTTTCTTT. This sequence joins TRBV5-5 and TRBJ1-1; D remains ambiguous. The CDR3 loop spans 13 amino acids. Looked up from germline, CDR1 is SGHKS and CDR2 is YYEKEE (reference sequence). Trimming took 0 bases from V and 7 from J, leaving 10 bases between them.

The chain carries TRBV9 and TRBJ1-1; no clear D gene. V gave up 0 bases and J gave up 0 bases, with 9 bases separating them. The CDR3 runs 15 residues. CDR1 SGDLS and CDR2 YYNGEE come from the germline V gene. The DNA of the CDR3 is TGTGCCAGCAGCGTAGCAGACCGAATGAACACTGAAGCTTTCTTT. Protein sequence: CASSVADRMNTEAFF.

The chain joins TRBV24-1 to TRBJ2-7; TRBD1 agrees at 7 bases. Germline V gene data show CDR1 as KGHDR and CDR2 as SFDVKD. V lost 7 bases and J lost 4; bases outside the gene matches: 6. The CDR3 is made up of 13 amino acids. The CDR3 reads CATSSRQGYEQYF. The CDR3 DNA reads as TGTGCCACCAGCAGTCGACAGGGATACGAGCAGTACTTC.

The J gene is TRBJ2-1, the V gene TRBV25-1; 9 bases align to TRBD2. Germline V gives CDR1 MGHDK, CDR2 SYGVNS. The V and J ends lost 1 base and 0 bases, in that order; junction bases with no gene match: 7. This CDR3 is built from 18 residues. The CDR3 sequence is CASSEWSSGATSYNEQFF. In nucleotides, the CDR3 is TGTGCCAGCAGTGAATGGTCTAGCGGGGCTACCTCCTACAATGAGCAGTTCTTC.

This chain uses TRBV6-1 with TRBJ1-1; D not certain. Trimming took off 3 bases at V and 5 bases at J, with 13 bases between the two ends. Germline CDR1 is MNHNS and CDR2 is SASEGT. CDR3 length: 14 residues. The CDR3 coding sequence is TGTGCCAGCAGTGACAGGACGCGGGGAACTGAAGCTTTCTTT. It yields the protein CASSDRTRGTEAFF.